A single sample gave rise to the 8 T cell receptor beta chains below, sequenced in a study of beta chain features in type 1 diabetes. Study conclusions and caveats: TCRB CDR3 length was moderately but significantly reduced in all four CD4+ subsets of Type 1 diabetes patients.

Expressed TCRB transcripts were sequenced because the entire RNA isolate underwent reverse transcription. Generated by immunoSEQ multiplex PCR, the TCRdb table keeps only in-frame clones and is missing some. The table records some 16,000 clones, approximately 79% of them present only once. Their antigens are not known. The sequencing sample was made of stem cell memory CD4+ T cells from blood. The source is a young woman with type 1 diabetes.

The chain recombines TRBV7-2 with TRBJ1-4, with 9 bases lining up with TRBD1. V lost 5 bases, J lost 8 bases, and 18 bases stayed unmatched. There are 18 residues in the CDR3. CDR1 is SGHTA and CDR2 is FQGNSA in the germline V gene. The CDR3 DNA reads TGTGCCAGCAGCCCAGGGACGACAGGGGGTGATGGGCGGGAAAAACTGTTTTTT. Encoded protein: CASSPGTTGGDGREKLFF.

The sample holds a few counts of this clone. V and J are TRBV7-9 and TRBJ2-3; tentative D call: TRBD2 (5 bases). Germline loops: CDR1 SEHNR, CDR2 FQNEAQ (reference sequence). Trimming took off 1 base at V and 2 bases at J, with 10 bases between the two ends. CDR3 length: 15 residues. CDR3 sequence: CASSLEGDYTDTQYF. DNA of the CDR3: TGTGCCAGCAGCTTAGAGGGAGATTACACAGATACGCAGTATTTT.

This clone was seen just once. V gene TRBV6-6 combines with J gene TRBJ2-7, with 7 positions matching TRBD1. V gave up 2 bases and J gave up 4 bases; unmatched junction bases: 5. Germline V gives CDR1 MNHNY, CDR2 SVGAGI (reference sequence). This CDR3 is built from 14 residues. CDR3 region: CASSYSRGIYEQYF. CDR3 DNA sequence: TGTGCCAGCAGTTACAGCAGGGGGATTTACGAGCAGTACTTC.

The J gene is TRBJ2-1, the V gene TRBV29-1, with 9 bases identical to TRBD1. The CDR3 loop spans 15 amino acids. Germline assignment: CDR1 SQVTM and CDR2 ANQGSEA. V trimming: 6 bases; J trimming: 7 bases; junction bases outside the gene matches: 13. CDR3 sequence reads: CSVARTGVERNEQFF. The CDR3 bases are TGCAGCGTCGCTAGGACAGGGGTCGAGAGGAATGAGCAGTTCTTC.

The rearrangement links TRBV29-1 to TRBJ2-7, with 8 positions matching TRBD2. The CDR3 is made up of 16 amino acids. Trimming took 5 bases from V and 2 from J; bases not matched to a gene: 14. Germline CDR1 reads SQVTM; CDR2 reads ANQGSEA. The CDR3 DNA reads TGCAGCGTTTTTCGCCCGAGCGGGAGTACAGCCTACGAGCAGTACTTC. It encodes CSVFRPSGSTAYEQYF.

CDR3 region: CASGGIQETQYF. CDR3 bases: TGCGCCAGCGGAGGAATTCAAGAGACCCAGTACTTC. V and J are TRBV5-1 and TRBJ2-5; D is perhaps TRBD2 (5 bases). Germline V gene data show CDR1 as SGHRS and CDR2 as YFSETQ. The CDR3 is 12 residues long. V dropped 7 bases and J dropped 2 bases, with 9 bases sitting between them.

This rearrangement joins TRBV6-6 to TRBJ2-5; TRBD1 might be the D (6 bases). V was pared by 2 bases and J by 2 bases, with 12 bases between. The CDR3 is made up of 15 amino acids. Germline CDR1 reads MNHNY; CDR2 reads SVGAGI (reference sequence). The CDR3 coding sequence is TGTGCCAGCAGTTACCCCACACAGGGACAAGAGACCCAGTACTTC. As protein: CASSYPTQGQETQYF.

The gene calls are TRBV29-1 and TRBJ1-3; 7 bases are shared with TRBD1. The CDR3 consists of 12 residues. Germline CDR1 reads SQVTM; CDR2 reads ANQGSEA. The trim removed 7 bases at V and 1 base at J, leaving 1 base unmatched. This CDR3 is CSARGSGNTIYF. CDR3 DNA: TGCAGCGCCAGGGGGTCTGGAAACACCATATATTTT.